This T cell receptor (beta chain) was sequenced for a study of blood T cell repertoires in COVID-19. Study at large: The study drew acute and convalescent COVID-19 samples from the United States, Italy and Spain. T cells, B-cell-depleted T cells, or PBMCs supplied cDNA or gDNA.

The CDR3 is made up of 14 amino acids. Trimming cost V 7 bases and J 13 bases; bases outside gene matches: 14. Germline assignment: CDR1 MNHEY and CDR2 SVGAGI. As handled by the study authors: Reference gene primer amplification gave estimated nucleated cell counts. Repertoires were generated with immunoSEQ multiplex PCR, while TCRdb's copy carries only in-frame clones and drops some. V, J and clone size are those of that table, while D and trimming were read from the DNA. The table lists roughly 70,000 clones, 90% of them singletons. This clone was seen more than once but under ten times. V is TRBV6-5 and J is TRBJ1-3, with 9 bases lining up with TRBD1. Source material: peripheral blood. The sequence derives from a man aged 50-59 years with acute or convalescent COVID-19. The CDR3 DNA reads TGTGCCAGCAAAACCGGGACAGGGTCCTTCAGAATATATTTT. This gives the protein CASKTGTGSFRIYF.